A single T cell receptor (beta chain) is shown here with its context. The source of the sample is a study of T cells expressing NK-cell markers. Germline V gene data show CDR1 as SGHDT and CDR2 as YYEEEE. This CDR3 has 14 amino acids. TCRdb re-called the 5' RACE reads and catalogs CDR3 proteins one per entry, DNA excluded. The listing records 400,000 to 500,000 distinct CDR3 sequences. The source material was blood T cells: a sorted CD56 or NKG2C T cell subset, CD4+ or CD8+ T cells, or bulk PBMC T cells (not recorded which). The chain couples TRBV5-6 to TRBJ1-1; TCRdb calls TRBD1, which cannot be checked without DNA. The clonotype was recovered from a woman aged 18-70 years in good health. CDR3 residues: CASSLYRGNTEAFF.